This note documents a single T cell receptor (beta chain) sequence. Its antigen is undetermined. These data originate in a study of blood T cells in healthy people across ages. The second PCR ran roughly 6 to 12 cycles with a sample-barcoded 5' primer and J-beta primers. TCRdb fed the 5' RACE reads into MiXCR, producing one record per CDR3 protein. The repertoire holds roughly 800,000 distinct CDR3 sequences, with roughly 60% as singletons. General study results and limits: Bulk PBMC profiling left naive and antigen-experienced comparisons inconclusive.

Trimming removed 1 base from V and 4 bases from J; junction bases left unmatched: 7. CDR1 and CDR2 (germline): SGHTA, FQGNSA. The CDR3 runs 17 residues. Input material: blood. The rearrangement uses TRBV7-2 and TRBJ2-3; 11 nucleotides align to TRBD1. This receptor was taken from a young man in good health. The CDR3 loop reads CASSLVGTGGRADTQYF. The CDR3 DNA is TGTGCCAGCAGCTTAGTGGGGACAGGGGGTCGGGCAGATACGCAGTATTTT.